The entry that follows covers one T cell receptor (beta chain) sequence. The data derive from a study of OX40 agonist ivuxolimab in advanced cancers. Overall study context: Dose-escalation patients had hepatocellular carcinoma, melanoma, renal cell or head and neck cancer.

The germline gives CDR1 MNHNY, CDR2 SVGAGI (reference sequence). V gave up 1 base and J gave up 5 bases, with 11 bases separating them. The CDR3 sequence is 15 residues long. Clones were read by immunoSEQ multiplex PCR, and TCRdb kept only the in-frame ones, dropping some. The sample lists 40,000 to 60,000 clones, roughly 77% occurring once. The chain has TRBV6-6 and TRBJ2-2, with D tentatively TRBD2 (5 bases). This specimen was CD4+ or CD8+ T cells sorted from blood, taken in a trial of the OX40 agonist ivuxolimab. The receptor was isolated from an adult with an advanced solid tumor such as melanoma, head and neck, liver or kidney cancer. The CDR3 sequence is CASSYYDSGTGELFF. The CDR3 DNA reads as TGTGCCAGCAGTTACTACGACTCGGGAACCGGGGAGCTGTTTTTT.